Shown below are 22 T cell receptor beta chains from a single sample sequenced in a study of blood T cell repertoires in COVID-19. Measured with immunoSEQ multiplex PCR; TCRdb has only the in-frame clones, and not every one. The sample lists 150,000 to 200,000 clones, about 80% occurring once. Sequencing was done on a sample of peripheral blood. These receptors all come from a man between 65 and 85 years old with active or convalescent COVID-19.

J is TRBJ1-1 and V is TRBV18; D is possibly TRBD1 (5 bases). Germline lookup yields CDR1 KGHSH and CDR2 LQKENI. V gave up 2 bases and J gave up 1 base, with 11 bases separating them. The CDR3 has 15 amino acids. CDR3 coding DNA: TGTGCCAGCTCACCAGGAGGGGCTCAGAACACTGAAGCTTTCTTT. Protein: CASSPGGAQNTEAFF.

This rearrangement joins TRBV6-2 or TRBV6-3 to TRBJ2-2, with 10 bases aligning to TRBD1. The CDR3 runs to 16 residues. V lost 5 bases and J lost 4; bases outside the gene matches: 7. Germline values: CDR1 MNHEY, CDR2 SVGEGT. The CDR3 region has the DNA TGTGCCAGCAGTCTACGACAGGGGGCAGTCACCGGGGAGCTGTTTTTT. Translating gives CASSLRQGAVTGELFF.

This clone was seen just once. The chain couples TRBV9 to TRBJ1-4, with TRBD1 identical over 8 bases. Trimming removed 0 bases from V and 0 bases from J; junction bases left unmatched: 4. The CDR3 sequence is 17 residues long. CDR1 SGDLS and CDR2 YYNGEE come from the germline V gene. The CDR3 region is CASSVEGQDATNEKLFF. The CDR3 DNA is TGTGCCAGCAGCGTAGAGGGACAGGATGCAACTAATGAAAAACTGTTTTTT.

The chain employs TRBV28 and TRBJ2-7; the D gene is possibly TRBD1 (6 bases). The ends were cut back, 2 bases at V and 3 bases at J, with 8 bases in the middle. Germline values: CDR1 MDHEN, CDR2 SYDVKM. The CDR3 has 13 amino acids. CDR3: CASSLGTNYEQYF. In DNA form, the CDR3 reads TGTGCCAGCAGTTTAGGGACAAACTACGAGCAGTACTTC. Full variable domain (outside the CDR3, taken from reference TRBV28 and TRBJ2-7): DVKVTQSSRYLVKRTGEKVFLECVQDMDHENMFWYRQDPGLGLRLIYFSYDVKMKEKGDIPEGYSVSREKKERFSLILESASTNQTSMYLCASSLGTNYEQYFGPGTRLTVT.

This clone came up once. The chain joins TRBV19 to TRBJ1-3; D gene unclear. There are 14 residues in the CDR3. Between the trimmed V and J ends, which lost 6 bases and 0 bases, there was a span of 9 bases. The germline CDR1 and CDR2 sequences are LNHDA and SQIVND (reference sequence). This CDR3 is CASSLQISGNTIYF. In DNA form, the CDR3 reads TGTGCCAGTAGCCTCCAGATCTCTGGAAACACCATATATTTT.

A single count supports this clone. This chain connects TRBV7-9 to TRBJ2-7, with a tentative D call TRBD1 (6 bases). Germline V gives CDR1 SEHNR, CDR2 FQNEAQ (reference sequence). The CDR3 length is 12 residues. With 1 base removed from V and 9 bases from J, the gap between germline ends came to 10 bases. CDR3 DNA: TGTGCCAGCAGCTTAGAACTCAGGGGGCAGTACTTC. It codes for CASSLELRGQYF.

This clone was picked up one time. V gene TRBV7-2 combines with J gene TRBJ2-7; D remains ambiguous. The CDR3 covers 15 residues. Trimming took 5 bases from V and 0 from J, leaving 14 bases between them. Germline-derived CDR1 and CDR2 are SGHTA and FQGNSA. The chain's CDR3 is CASSPTRPISYEQYF. The CDR3 DNA sequence: TGTGCCAGCAGCCCGACTCGGCCTATCTCCTACGAGCAGTACTTC.

The gene calls are TRBV6-5 and TRBJ1-6; 7 positions match TRBD1. The CDR3 is made up of 15 amino acids. Germline V gene sequence: CDR1 MNHEY, CDR2 SVGAGI. V was clipped by 7 bases and J by 2 bases; unmatched bases: 5. CDR3 in amino acids: CASTFTGAYNSPLHF. CDR3 bases: TGTGCCAGCACTTTTACAGGGGCCTATAATTCACCCCTCCACTTT.

The chain combines TRBV3-1 (or the pseudogene TRBV3-2) with TRBJ2-5; D might be TRBD2 (5 bases). This CDR3 contains 16 residues. Trimming removed 5 bases from V and 5 bases from J, with 21 bases in between. Germline V gene data show CDR1 as LGHDT and CDR2 as YNNKEL (reference sequence). CDR3: CASSSRSRGPNETQYF. The CDR3 DNA is TGTGCCAGCAGCTCCCGTTCGCGAGGGCCCAATGAGACCCAGTACTTC.

CDR3 loop: CASSFRTSGRTDTQYF. In DNA, the CDR3 is TGTGCCAGCAGTTTCCGGACTAGCGGACGCACAGATACGCAGTATTTT. The chain combines TRBV6-5 with TRBJ2-3; TRBD2 matches at 10 bases. Germline-derived CDR1 and CDR2 are MNHEY and SVGAGI. The CDR3 runs 16 residues. V gave up 4 bases and J gave up 1 base; unmatched junction bases: 5.

This rearrangement joins TRBV15 to TRBJ2-5, with 16 bases aligning to TRBD2. The germline V gene encodes CDR1 LNHNV and CDR2 YYDKDF (reference sequence). CDR3 size: 19 residues. V gave up 2 bases and J gave up 4 bases; unmatched junction bases: 10. The CDR3 DNA sequence: TGTGCCACCAGCAGAAACACCGGGACTAGCGGGGGGGAGCGAGAGACCCAGTACTTC. Amino acid sequence: CATSRNTGTSGGERETQYF.

This sequence joins TRBV7-9 and TRBJ2-7; TRBD2 is a possible D gene (5 bases). V lost 1 base, J lost 3 bases, and 13 bases lay in between. The CDR3 sequence is 15 residues long. In germline, CDR1 is SEHNR, CDR2 FQNEAQ (reference sequence). The CDR3 DNA sequence: TGTGCCAGCAGCTTAGTGCTGGGCGGAGGCTACGAGCAGTACTTC. It encodes CASSLVLGGGYEQYF.

This clone has a single count. The chain is built from TRBV28 and TRBJ1-5; D gene uncertain. The germline V gene encodes CDR1 MDHEN and CDR2 SYDVKM. There are 10 residues in the CDR3. The germline V and J ends were trimmed by 10 bases and 5 bases, with 6 bases remaining between them. CDR3 nucleotide sequence: TGTGCCACCGGGGATCAGCCCCAGCATTTT. This codes for CATGDQPQHF.

V and J are TRBV7-6 and TRBJ2-3, with TRBD1 matching 10 bases. The CDR3 totals 17 residues. The ends lost 2 bases at V and 5 bases at J; junction bases unmatched: 10. Per the germline V gene, CDR1 is SGHVS and CDR2 is FNYEAQ. The CDR3 region is CASSLIQTGGGIDTQYF. CDR3 nucleotide sequence: TGTGCCAGCAGCTTAATCCAGACAGGGGGCGGGATAGATACGCAGTATTTT.

This chain joins TRBV9 and TRBJ2-5, with 9 bases identical to TRBD1. Germline values: CDR1 SGDLS, CDR2 YYNGEE. The CDR3 is 16 residues long. V gave up 4 bases and J gave up 5 bases; unmatched junction bases: 12. The chain's CDR3 is CASSPVGRTGVETQYF. CDR3 sequence (DNA): TGTGCCAGCAGCCCTGTCGGCAGGACAGGGGTGGAGACCCAGTACTTC.

This clone was detected a few times. The chain has TRBV7-9 and TRBJ2-7, with 10 positions matching TRBD1. With V trimmed by 3 bases and J by 0 bases, 5 bases remained unmatched. The germline CDR1 and CDR2 sequences are SEHNR and FQNEAQ (reference sequence). The length of the CDR3 is 16 residues. This chain's CDR3 is CASSFPTGGISYEQYF. CDR3 nucleotide sequence: TGTGCCAGCAGCTTCCCGACAGGGGGCATCTCCTACGAGCAGTACTTC.

The chain's CDR3 is CASSPRAGGGEKLFF. Written as DNA, the CDR3 is TGTGCCAGCTCACCACGGGCAGGGGGTGGTGAAAAACTGTTTTTT. The J gene is TRBJ1-4, the V gene TRBV18; 7 nucleotides match TRBD1. The CDR3 totals 15 residues. Trimming cost V 1 base and J 7 bases; bases outside gene matches: 6. Per germline, CDR1 KGHSH and CDR2 LQKENI.

This chain joins TRBV28 and TRBJ1-6; no reliable D call. The germline gives CDR1 MDHEN, CDR2 SYDVKM. The germline V and J ends were trimmed by 6 bases and 13 bases, with 13 bases remaining between them. This CDR3 spans 12 amino acids. The CDR3 DNA follows: TGTGCCAGCAGCTCCGAGGTGGGTCCCCTCCACTTT. This encodes CASSSEVGPLHF.

The sample holds one count of this clone. The V and J genes are TRBV11-2 and TRBJ1-2; 7 bases are a match to TRBD1. Germline V gene data show CDR1 as SGHAT and CDR2 as FQNNGV. The CDR3 length is 15 residues. Losses at the gene ends were 3 bases for V and 1 base for J; bases not matched to a gene: 5. Here the CDR3 DNA reads TGTGCCAGCAGCTTGACCGGGACAGATAACTATGGCTACACCTTC. Its translation is CASSLTGTDNYGYTF.

This sequence joins TRBV3-1 (or the pseudogene TRBV3-2) and TRBJ2-1; 10 positions match TRBD2. The V segment lost 4 bases and the J segment 4 bases; nucleotides outside the gene matches: 4. The germline V gene has CDR1 LGHDT and CDR2 YNNKEL (reference sequence). This CDR3 is 15 amino acids long. The DNA of the CDR3 is TGTGCCAGCAGCCTACCGGGACTAGCGTACAATGAGCAGTTCTTC. Translation gives CASSLPGLAYNEQFF.

The chain is built from TRBV18 and TRBJ1-4; tentatively, D is TRBD1 (6 bases). The germline V gene encodes CDR1 KGHSH and CDR2 LQKENI. The length of the CDR3 is 14 residues. The V end lost 3 bases, the J end lost 5 bases, and 10 bases lay between the germline ends. In DNA form, the CDR3 reads TGTGCCAGCTCACCCCGGGACACCAATGAAAAACTGTTTTTT. Translating it yields CASSPRDTNEKLFF.

The chain recombines TRBV4-3 with TRBJ1-4; D is unresolved. The V gene's germline CDR1 is LGHNA and CDR2 YSLEER. The CDR3 is made up of 17 amino acids. V shed 0 bases and J shed 1 base, with 12 bases lying between them. Here the CDR3 DNA reads TGCGCCAGCAGCCAAGAGTATCTCTTACTAACTAATGAAAAACTGTTTTTT. It yields the protein CASSQEYLLLTNEKLFF.